The clone carrying this TCR beta chain showed up many times. From germline, CDR1 is SGHRS and CDR2 YFSETQ. The CDR3 totals 13 residues. V lost 6 bases and J lost 5; bases outside the gene matches: 3. One entry per CDR3 protein, called by TCRdb with MiXCR from the 5' RACE reads. The table shows about 32,000 distinct CDR3 sequences, with approximately 25% occurring only once. The chain carries TRBV5-1 and TRBJ2-4, with 9 bases matching TRBD1. The material sequenced was memory CD4+ T cells sorted from blood. Noted subset: memory CD4+ T cells, CD4+CD45RO+CD25-. The clonotype originates from a female donor with breast cancer. In nucleotides, the CDR3 is TGCGCCAGCAAGGGACAGGGTGAAAACATTCAGTACTTC. It is translated as CASKGQGENIQYF.